Given below is one T cell receptor beta chain in context. Its target is not known. One end of the junction fails to match germline, which may point to a read error. This sample stems from a study of tumor and adjacent non-tumor tissue in lung cancer. General study findings and limits: Significantly higher TCR diversity was found in tumor than normal lung. Tumor repertoires had a smaller top 100 clone share than normal lung.

The library came from three nested PCR rounds adapted from ARM-PCR protocols. TCRdb analysed the multiplex PCR reads with MiXCR anew, one entry per CDR3 protein. The table shows approximately 68,000 distinct CDR3 sequences, with around 73% occurring only once. The CDR3 sequence is 12 residues long. CDR1 is DFQATT, CDR2 SNEGSKA, per germline (reference sequence). This sample's RNA came from whole unsorted tissue. Chemotherapy-naive patients with new lung cancer underwent thoracic surgery in China, August–November 2014. The sequenced sample was lung tumor tissue. This clonotype was sampled from a man in his sixties with non-small cell lung cancer. This sequence joins TRBV20-1 and TRBJ2-3; D gene ambiguous. CDR3 in DNA: TGTAGTGCTAAACCTGAAACAGATACGCAGTATTTT. This translates into CSAKPETDTQYF.